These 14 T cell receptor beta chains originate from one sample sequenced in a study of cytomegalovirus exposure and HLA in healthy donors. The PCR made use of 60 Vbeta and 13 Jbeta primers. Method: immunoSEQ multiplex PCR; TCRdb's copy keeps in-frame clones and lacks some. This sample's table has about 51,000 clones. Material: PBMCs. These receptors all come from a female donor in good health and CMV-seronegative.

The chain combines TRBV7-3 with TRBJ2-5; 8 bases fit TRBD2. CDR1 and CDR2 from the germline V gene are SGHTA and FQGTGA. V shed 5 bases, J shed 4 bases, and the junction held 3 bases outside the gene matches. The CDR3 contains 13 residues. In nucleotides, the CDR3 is TGTGCCAGCAGCCTCCGGGAGGGAGAGACCCAGTACTTC. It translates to CASSLREGETQYF.

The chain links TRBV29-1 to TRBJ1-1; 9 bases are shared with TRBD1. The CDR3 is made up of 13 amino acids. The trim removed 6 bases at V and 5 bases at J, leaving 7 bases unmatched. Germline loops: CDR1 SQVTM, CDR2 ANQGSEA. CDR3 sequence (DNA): TGCAGCGTGGCCGGACAGGGGAGGACTGAAGCTTTCTTT. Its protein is CSVAGQGRTEAFF.

As DNA, the CDR3 is TGTGCCAGCAGCTTCCTACAGGGAACTGGAAACACCATATATTTT. This gives the protein CASSFLQGTGNTIYF. V and J are TRBV7-2 and TRBJ1-3; a weak D match, TRBD1 (6 bases). Germline values: CDR1 SGHTA, CDR2 FQGNSA. The CDR3 is 15 amino acids. Trimming cost V 3 bases and J 2 bases, with 11 bases left between them.

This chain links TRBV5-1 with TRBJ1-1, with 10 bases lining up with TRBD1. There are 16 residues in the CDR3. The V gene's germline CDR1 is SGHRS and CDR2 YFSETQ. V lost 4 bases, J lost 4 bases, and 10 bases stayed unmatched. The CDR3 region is CASSPDRGRRGTEAFF. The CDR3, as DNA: TGCGCCAGCAGCCCCGACAGGGGGCGGCGGGGCACTGAAGCTTTCTTT.

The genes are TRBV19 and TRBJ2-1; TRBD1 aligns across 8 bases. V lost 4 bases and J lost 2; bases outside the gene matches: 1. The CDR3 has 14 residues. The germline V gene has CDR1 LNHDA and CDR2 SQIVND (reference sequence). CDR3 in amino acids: CASSRTGTYNEQFF. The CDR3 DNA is TGTGCCAGTAGTAGGACAGGGACCTACAATGAGCAGTTCTTC.

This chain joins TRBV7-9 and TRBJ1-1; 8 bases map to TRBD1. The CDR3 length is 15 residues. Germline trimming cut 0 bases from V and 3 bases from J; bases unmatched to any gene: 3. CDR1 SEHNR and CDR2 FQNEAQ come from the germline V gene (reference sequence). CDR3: CASSLAIQGDTEAFF. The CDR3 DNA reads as TGTGCCAGCAGCTTAGCGATACAGGGGGACACTGAAGCTTTCTTT.

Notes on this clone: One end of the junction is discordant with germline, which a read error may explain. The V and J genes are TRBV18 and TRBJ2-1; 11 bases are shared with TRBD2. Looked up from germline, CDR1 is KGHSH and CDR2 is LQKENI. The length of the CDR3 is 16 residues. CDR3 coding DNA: TGTGCCAGCGCACCACCCCTAGCGGGAGGCCTCAATGAGCAGTTCTTC. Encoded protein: CASAPPLAGGLNEQFF.

DNA of the CDR3: TGTGCCAGCAGCCCGGGTAATCTAGCTTTCTTT. This encodes CASSPGNLAFF. The chain couples TRBV13 to TRBJ1-1; D call uncertain. The CDR3 is made up of 11 amino acids. The germline V gene has CDR1 PRHDT and CDR2 FYEKMQ (reference sequence). V was shortened by 5 bases and J by 10 bases, with 11 bases between the two germline ends.

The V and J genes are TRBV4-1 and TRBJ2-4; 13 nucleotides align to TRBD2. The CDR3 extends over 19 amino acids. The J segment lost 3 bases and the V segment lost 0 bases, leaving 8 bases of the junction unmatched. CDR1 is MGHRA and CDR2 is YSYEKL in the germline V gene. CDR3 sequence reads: CASSQDRGTSGTGKNIQYF. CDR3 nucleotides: TGCGCCAGCAGCCAAGATCGGGGGACTAGCGGGACTGGCAAAAACATTCAGTACTTC.

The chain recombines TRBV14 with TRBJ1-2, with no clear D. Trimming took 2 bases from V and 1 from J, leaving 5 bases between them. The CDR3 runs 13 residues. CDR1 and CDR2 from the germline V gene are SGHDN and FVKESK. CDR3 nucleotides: TGTGCCAGCAGCCAACGGGTTAACTATGGCTACACCTTC. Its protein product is CASSQRVNYGYTF.

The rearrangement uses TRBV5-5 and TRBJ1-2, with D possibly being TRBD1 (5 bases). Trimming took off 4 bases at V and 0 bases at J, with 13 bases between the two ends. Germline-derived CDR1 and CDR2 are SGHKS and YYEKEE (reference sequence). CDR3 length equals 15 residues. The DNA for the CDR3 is TGTGCCAGCAGCCCCTCGGGGGATACTAACTATGGCTACACCTTC. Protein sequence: CASSPSGDTNYGYTF.

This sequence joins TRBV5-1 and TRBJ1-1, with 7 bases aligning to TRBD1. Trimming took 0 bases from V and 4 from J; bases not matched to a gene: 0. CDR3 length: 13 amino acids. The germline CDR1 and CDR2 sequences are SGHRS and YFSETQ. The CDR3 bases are TGCGCCAGCAGCTTGGACAGGGGCACTGAAGCTTTCTTT. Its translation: CASSLDRGTEAFF.

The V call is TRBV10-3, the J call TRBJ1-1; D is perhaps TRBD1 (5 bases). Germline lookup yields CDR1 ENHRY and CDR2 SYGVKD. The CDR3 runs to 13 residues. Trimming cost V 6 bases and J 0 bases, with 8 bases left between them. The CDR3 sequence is CAIRTDMNTEAFF. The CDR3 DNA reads TGTGCCATCAGGACAGACATGAACACTGAAGCTTTCTTT.

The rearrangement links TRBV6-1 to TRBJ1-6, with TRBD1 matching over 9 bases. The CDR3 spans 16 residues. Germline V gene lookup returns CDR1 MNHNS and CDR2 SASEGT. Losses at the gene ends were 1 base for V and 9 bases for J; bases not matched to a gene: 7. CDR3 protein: CASSEGQGVRRSPLHF. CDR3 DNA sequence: TGTGCCAGCAGTGAAGGACAGGGGGTTCGGCGTTCACCCCTCCACTTT.